Following are 22 T cell receptor beta chains from one sample sequenced in a study of post-analysis software for immune sequencing data. General study findings and limits: About 5 TRBV segments occurring more often in patients than controls included TRBV5-6, TRBV5-1 and TRBV20-1.

The TCR beta cDNA libraries contained unique molecular identifiers. TCRdb called the PCR reads again in MiXCR, with one record for every CDR3 protein. The sample contains around 770,000 distinct CDR3 sequences, 35% to 55% of which appear only once. The antigens for these receptors are not known. The sequenced material came from blood. Every receptor here comes from a girl aged 10-17 years with multiple sclerosis.

In this sample, this clonotype turned up a few times. The chain recombines TRBV6-6 with TRBJ2-7, with 10 bases identical to TRBD1. The trim removed 6 bases at V and 5 bases at J, leaving 7 bases unmatched. CDR1 is MNHNY and CDR2 is SVGAGI in the germline V gene (reference sequence). CDR3 length: 14 amino acids. CDR3 coding DNA: TGTGCCAGCAGGCAGGGACAGGGGTACGACGAGCAGTACTTC. Translated: CASRQGQGYDEQYF.

This clonotype showed up many times. This sequence joins TRBV5-1 and TRBJ1-1, with a possible D match to TRBD1 (6 bases). The CDR3 totals 14 residues. Deletions cut 2 bases from V and 1 base from J, with 9 bases between. CDR1 SGHRS and CDR2 YFSETQ come from the germline V gene. CDR3 loop: CASSFLQGNTEAFF. The CDR3 DNA follows: TGCGCCAGCAGCTTCTTACAGGGGAACACTGAAGCTTTCTTT.

The sample holds a few counts of this clonotype. The genes are TRBV7-9 and TRBJ2-1; 9 nucleotides align to TRBD2. V trimming: 0 bases; J trimming: 2 bases; junction bases outside the gene matches: 11. The CDR3 contains 19 residues. The V gene's germline CDR1 is SEHNR and CDR2 FQNEAQ (reference sequence). The CDR3 sequence: CASSLAITGTSSPYNEQFF. The CDR3 DNA follows: TGTGCCAGCAGCTTAGCAATTACCGGGACTAGCAGCCCCTACAATGAGCAGTTCTTC. The full variable domain, in which reference TRBV7-9 and TRBJ2-1 provide the parts outside the CDR3, is DTGVSQNPRHKITKRGQNVTFRCDPISEHNRLYWYRQTLGQGPEFLTYFQNEAQLEKSRLLSDRFSAERPKGSFSTLEIQRTEQGDSAMYLCASSLAITGTSSPYNEQFFGPGTRLTVL.

A remark on this clonotype: An end of the junction differs from the germline gene, which may be a read error. V gene TRBV7-8 combines with J gene TRBJ2-1; D is perhaps TRBD2 (6 bases). The CDR3 sequence is 14 residues long. Germline CDR1 and CDR2: SGHVS and FQNEAQ. The CDR3 spells CTSSLAELPNEQFF. The CDR3 nucleotides are TGTACCAGCAGCTTAGCGGAGCTGCCCAATGAGCAGTTCTTC. The variable domain in full, with the rest retrieved from reference TRBV7-8 and TRBJ2-1, is GAGVSQSPRYKVAKRGQDVALRCDPISGHVSLFWYQQALGQGPEFLTYFQNEAQLDKSGLPSDRFFAERPEGSVSTLKIQRTQQEDSAVYLCTSSLAELPNEQFFGPGTRLTVL.

The rearrangement joins TRBV4-1 to TRBJ2-5; the D is unclear. The CDR3 is made up of 15 amino acids. V lost 1 base and J 3 bases, leaving 12 bases between the germline ends. The germline gives CDR1 MGHRA, CDR2 YSYEKL. The CDR3 reads CASSQGEARKETQYF. The CDR3 coding sequence is TGCGCCAGCAGCCAAGGGGAAGCACGAAAAGAGACCCAGTACTTC.

This chain joins TRBV5-5 and TRBJ2-5; D is unclear. This CDR3 spans 15 amino acids. Trimming stripped 0 bases from V and 5 bases from J, with 14 bases between. Germline V CDR1 and CDR2: SGHKS, YYEKEE (reference sequence). CDR3 sequence (DNA): TGTGCCAGCAGCTTGGGGACCCGGACGGCGGAGACCCAGTACTTC. This codes for CASSLGTRTAETQYF.

This chain links TRBV20-1 with TRBJ2-1; 7 bases fit TRBD2. Germline lookup yields CDR1 DFQATT and CDR2 SNEGSKA (reference sequence). J lost 1 base, V lost 6 bases, and 9 bases had no gene match. The CDR3 totals 15 residues. In DNA, the CDR3 is TGCAGTGCCAGGCACTGGGACTATTCCTACAATGAGCAGTTCTTC. Its protein product is CSARHWDYSYNEQFF.

The chain employs TRBV2 and TRBJ2-5, with D possibly matching TRBD1 (6 bases). The ends were cut back, 4 bases at V and 1 base at J, with 13 bases in the middle. Looked up from germline, CDR1 is SNHLY and CDR2 is FYNNEI. The CDR3 length is 15 residues. In DNA form, the CDR3 reads TGTGCCAGCAGTGGCGATACAGGGTTCCAAGAGACCCAGTACTTC. Protein: CASSGDTGFQETQYF.

The V gene is TRBV2, the J gene TRBJ2-1; 11 bases align to TRBD1. The germline V gene has CDR1 SNHLY and CDR2 FYNNEI. Unmatched junction bases numbered 1, after V lost 6 bases and J lost 9 bases. This CDR3 contains 12 residues. In DNA form, the CDR3 reads TGTGCCAGCAGAGGGACAGGGGGTGAGCAGTTCTTC. The encoded protein is CASRGTGGEQFF. Variable domain in full (rest from reference TRBV2 and TRBJ2-1): EPEVTQTPSHQVTQMGQEVILRCVPISNHLYFYWYRQILGQKVEFLVSFYNNEISEKSEIFDDQFSVERPDGSNFTLKIRSTKLEDSAMYFCASRGTGGEQFFGPGTRLTVL.

The rearrangement links TRBV9 to TRBJ1-1, with TRBD1 identical over 8 bases. Trimming took 4 bases from V and 5 from J; bases not matched to a gene: 13. This CDR3 has 16 residues. Germline V CDR1 and CDR2: SGDLS, YYNGEE. Written as DNA, the CDR3 is TGTGCCAGCAGCCGATCCCAAGGACAGGGAAAGACTGAAGCTTTCTTT. This translates into CASSRSQGQGKTEAFF.

This rearrangement joins TRBV7-6 to TRBJ2-1; TRBD2 agrees at 9 bases. Germline V gene sequence: CDR1 SGHVS, CDR2 FNYEAQ. The length of the CDR3 is 17 residues. The V segment lost 2 bases and the J segment 5 bases; nucleotides outside the gene matches: 10. CDR3 residues: CASSLLASGKANNEQFF. DNA of the CDR3: TGTGCCAGCAGCTTATTGGCTAGCGGGAAAGCTAACAATGAGCAGTTCTTC.

This clonotype was counted only a few times. In DNA form, the CDR3 reads TGTGCCACTCAAAGGACAACTAATGAAAAACTGTTTTTT. Its translation: CATQRTTNEKLFF. This chain joins TRBV24-1 and TRBJ1-4, with D unresolved. The CDR3 totals 13 residues. Germline V gene sequence: CDR1 KGHDR, CDR2 SFDVKD. Trimming removed 10 bases from V and 0 bases from J, with 8 bases in between.

The chain links TRBV11-2 to TRBJ2-7, with 8 bases aligning to TRBD2. The J segment lost 2 bases and the V segment lost 5 bases, leaving 5 bases of the junction unmatched. The CDR3 has 14 amino acids. Germline loops: CDR1 SGHAT, CDR2 FQNNGV. CDR3 bases: TGTGCCAGCAGCCCCAGCGGGGGAACCTACGAGCAGTACTTC. Translated: CASSPSGGTYEQYF.

The V call is TRBV11-3, the J call TRBJ2-1, with TRBD2 identical over 15 bases. CDR1 SGHNT and CDR2 YENEEA come from the germline V gene. V lost 3 bases, J lost 8 bases, and 14 bases stayed unmatched. The CDR3 is made up of 19 amino acids. CDR3 sequence reads: CASSFAGLAGGSPLDEQFF. The CDR3 nucleotides are TGTGCCAGCAGCTTTGCCGGACTAGCGGGAGGGTCCCCCTTGGATGAGCAGTTCTTC.

V is TRBV7-9 and J is TRBJ2-4; 11 nucleotides match TRBD1. Gene TRBJ2-7 matches the end of the DNA better, so the J call may be wrong. Germline V gene data show CDR1 as SEHNR and CDR2 as FQNEAQ (reference sequence). The CDR3 is 15 residues long. CDR3 nucleotides: TGTGCCAGCAGCTCCCGGGACAGGGGGACTAACGAGCAGTACTTC. Its translation is CASSSRDRGTNEQYF.

The chain employs TRBV7-3 and TRBJ2-7, with D possibly TRBD1 on 6 matching bases. The germline gives CDR1 SGHTA, CDR2 FQGTGA. V shed 1 base and J shed 5 bases, with 12 bases lying between them. This CDR3 spans 14 amino acids. DNA of the CDR3: TGTGCCAGCAGCTTAAGTGGCAGGGGACACGAGCAGTACTTC. Translated, it gives CASSLSGRGHEQYF. The whole variable domain, remainder taken from reference TRBV7-3 and TRBJ2-7, is GAGVSQTPSNKVTEKGKYVELRCDPISGHTALYWYRQSLGQGPEFLIYFQGTGAADDSGLPNDRFFAVRPEGSVSTLKIQRTERGDSAVYLCASSLSGRGHEQYFGPGTRLTVT.

In the case of this clonotype: The junction departs from germline at one end; a sequencing error may be responsible. The CDR3: CTSSPTGTSYNEQFF. Here the CDR3 DNA reads TGTACCAGCTCACCCACAGGGACCTCCTACAATGAGCAGTTCTTC. The chain carries TRBV18 and TRBJ2-1; D is possibly TRBD1 (6 bases). CDR1 and CDR2 (germline): KGHSH, LQKENI. There are 15 residues in the CDR3.

This clonotype turned up a few times. This rearrangement joins TRBV7-8 to TRBJ1-4, with D unresolved. The CDR3 length is 14 residues. Trimming stripped 2 bases from V and 8 bases from J, with 12 bases between. Per the germline V gene, CDR1 is SGHVS and CDR2 is FQNEAQ. The CDR3 is CASSLSEGQEKLFF. The CDR3 nucleotides read TGTGCCAGCAGCTTATCAGAGGGTCAGGAAAAACTGTTTTTT.

This clonotype was observed a handful of times. The V and J genes are TRBV7-8 and TRBJ2-2, with 7 nucleotides matching TRBD2. CDR1 and CDR2 (germline): SGHVS, FQNEAQ. The CDR3 has 15 amino acids. V dropped 1 base and J dropped 4; count of bases not matched to a gene: 3. CDR3 protein: CASSLGGSGTGELFF. CDR3 DNA sequence: TGTGCCAGCAGCTTAGGCGGGAGTGGCACCGGGGAGCTGTTTTTT. Based on the CDR3 plus reference TRBV7-8 and TRBJ2-2, the full variable domain is GAGVSQSPRYKVAKRGQDVALRCDPISGHVSLFWYQQALGQGPEFLTYFQNEAQLDKSGLPSDRFFAERPEGSVSTLKIQRTQQEDSAVYLCASSLGGSGTGELFFGEGSRLTVL.

The chain carries TRBV7-9 and TRBJ2-3; D unclear. Trimming cost V 3 bases and J 5 bases, with 6 bases left between them. The CDR3 contains 12 residues. The germline V gene has CDR1 SEHNR and CDR2 FQNEAQ (reference sequence). CDR3 DNA: TGTGCCAGCAGCTTCCTGGAAGATACGCAGTATTTT. Amino acids: CASSFLEDTQYF. Full variable domain (missing parts from reference TRBV7-9 and TRBJ2-3): DTGVSQNPRHKITKRGQNVTFRCDPISEHNRLYWYRQTLGQGPEFLTYFQNEAQLEKSRLLSDRFSAERPKGSFSTLEIQRTEQGDSAMYLCASSFLEDTQYFGPGTRLTVL.

This clonotype was seen only a few times. DNA of the CDR3: TGCGCCAGCAGGGACACATCGGGCGAGCAGTACTTC. Protein: CASRDTSGEQYF. V and J are TRBV10-2 and TRBJ2-7, with D perhaps matching TRBD1 (5 bases). Trimming pared 6 bases from V and 6 bases from J, leaving 12 bases between. CDR1 and CDR2 from the germline V gene are WSHSY and SAAADI. The CDR3 has 12 residues.

This clonotype was picked up a small number of times. The chain carries TRBV29-1 and TRBJ1-2, with D uncertain. Germline V lookup: CDR1 SQVTM, CDR2 ANQGSEA. CDR3 length: 13 amino acids. V lost 4 bases and J lost 5, with 14 bases in between. For the CDR3, the DNA is TGCAGCGTTGGGGCCGACACCCTTTATGGCTACACCTTC. Its translation is CSVGADTLYGYTF.